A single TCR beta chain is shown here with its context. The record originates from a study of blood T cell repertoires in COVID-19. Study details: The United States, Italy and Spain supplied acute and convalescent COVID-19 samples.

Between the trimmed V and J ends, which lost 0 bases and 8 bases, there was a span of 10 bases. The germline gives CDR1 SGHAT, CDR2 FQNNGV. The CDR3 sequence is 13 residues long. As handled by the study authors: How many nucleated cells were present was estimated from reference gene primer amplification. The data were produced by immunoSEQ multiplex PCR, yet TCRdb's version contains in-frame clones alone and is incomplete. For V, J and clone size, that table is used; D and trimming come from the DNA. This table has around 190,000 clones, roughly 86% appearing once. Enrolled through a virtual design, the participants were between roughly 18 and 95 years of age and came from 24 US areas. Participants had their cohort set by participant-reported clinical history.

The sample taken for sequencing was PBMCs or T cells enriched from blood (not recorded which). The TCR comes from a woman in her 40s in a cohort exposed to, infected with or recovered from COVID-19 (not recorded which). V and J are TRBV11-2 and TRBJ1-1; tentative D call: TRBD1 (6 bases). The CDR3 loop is CASSLEAGAEAFF. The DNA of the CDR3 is TGTGCCAGCAGCTTAGAGGCGGGGGCCGAAGCTTTCTTT.